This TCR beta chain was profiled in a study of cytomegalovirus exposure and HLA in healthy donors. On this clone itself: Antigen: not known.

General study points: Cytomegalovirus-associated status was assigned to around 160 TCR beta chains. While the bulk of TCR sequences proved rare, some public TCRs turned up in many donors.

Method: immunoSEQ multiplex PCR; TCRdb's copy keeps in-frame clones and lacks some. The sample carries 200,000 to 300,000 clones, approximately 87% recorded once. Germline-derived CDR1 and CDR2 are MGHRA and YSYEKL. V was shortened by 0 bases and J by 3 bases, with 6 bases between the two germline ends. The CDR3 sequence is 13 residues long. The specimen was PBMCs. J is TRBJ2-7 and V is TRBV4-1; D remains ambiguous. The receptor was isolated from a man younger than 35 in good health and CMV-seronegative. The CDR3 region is CASSQDSGYEQYF. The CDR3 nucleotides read TGCGCCAGCAGCCAAGATTCCGGCTACGAGCAGTACTTC.